Listed below are T cell receptor beta chains from one sample, sequenced in a study of OX40 agonist ivuxolimab in advanced cancers. Sequencing was performed with immunoSEQ multiplex PCR; in TCRdb, only in-frame clones are kept and a portion is missing. This sample has approximately 64,000 clones; less than 90% occur once, and the top ten carry 0.67%. Sequencing was performed on CD4+ or CD8+ T cells sorted from blood, taken in a trial of the OX40 agonist ivuxolimab. The source of these receptors is an adult with an advanced solid tumor such as melanoma, head and neck, liver or kidney cancer. Each CDR3 is given with its conserved first and last residue. A D gene is named only where the DNA matches it firmly. Rows give clone size only sometimes, using once, few, many, or a class for an expanded clone.

V	J	size	D	length	CDR3	DNA
TRBV11-3	TRBJ2-1	NA	NA	14	CASSLVGAFNEQFF	TGTGCCAGCAGCTTAGTTGGGGCTTTCAATGAGCAGTTCTTC
TRBV6-5	TRBJ2-1	NA	NA	13	CASRLAEYNEQFF	TGTGCCAGCAGATTGGCGGAATACAATGAGCAGTTCTTC
TRBV11-3	TRBJ2-5	NA	TRBD2	15	CASSSQDEGEGTQYF	TGTGCCAGCAGTTCTCAGGACGAAGGGGAGGGGACCCAGTACTTC
TRBV5-1	TRBJ2-7	NA	TRBD1	14	CASSSGTGEGEQYF	TGCGCCAGCAGTTCCGGGACAGGTGAAGGGGAGCAGTACTTC
TRBV6-6	TRBJ2-7	NA	TRBD2	14	CASSPLAGVGEQYF	TGTGCCAGCAGCCCCCTAGCGGGAGTAGGCGAGCAGTACTTC
TRBV21-1	TRBJ1-5	NA	NA	19	CASRSGLGQKTYSNQPQHF	TGTGCCAGCAGGTCCGGATTGGGGCAGAAAACCTATAGCAATCAGCCCCAGCATTTT
TRBV9	TRBJ1-6	NA	NA	17	CASSGSLDSGLDSPLHF	TGTGCCAGCAGCGGATCCCTTGACAGCGGCCTGGATTCACCCCTCCACTTT
TRBV18	TRBJ2-3	NA	NA	15	CASSTGTVGGYTQYF	TGTGCCAGCTCAACCGGGACAGTCGGGGGATATACGCAGTATTTT
TRBV5-1	TRBJ2-3	NA	TRBD2	18	CASSLAGTSGASTDTQYF	TGCGCCAGCAGCTTGGCCGGGACTAGCGGCGCGAGCACAGATACGCAGTATTTT
TRBV27	TRBJ2-1	NA	NA	15	CASSFPGQMSNEQFF	TGTGCCAGCAGTTTCCCAGGACAGATGTCCAATGAGCAGTTCTTC
TRBV19	TRBJ2-2	NA	TRBD1	15	CASSPGTGAVGELFF	TGTGCCAGTAGTCCCGGGACAGGGGCCGTCGGGGAGCTGTTTTTT
TRBV28	TRBJ2-5	NA	NA	16	CASSLNPGQTQETQYF	TGTGCCAGCAGCCTGAACCCGGGACAAACCCAAGAGACCCAGTACTTC
TRBV15	TRBJ1-2	NA	NA	13	CATSREKNYGYTF	TGTGCCACCAGCAGAGAGAAGAACTATGGCTACACCTTC
TRBV11-2	TRBJ1-2	NA	NA	13	CASSPHPDYGYTF	TGTGCCAGCAGCCCACACCCTGACTATGGCTACACCTTC
TRBV18	TRBJ1-1	once	NA	13	CASFRAGGTEAFF	TGTGCCAGCTTCAGGGCGGGTGGCACTGAAGCTTTCTTT
TRBV5-4	TRBJ2-3	NA	NA	13	CASSPSRADTQYF	TGTGCCAGCAGCCCCAGTCGCGCAGATACGCAGTATTTT
TRBV7-3	TRBJ2-3	NA	TRBD2	16	CASIEPSGGGWDTQYF	TGTGCCAGCATCGAACCCTCGGGAGGGGGTTGGGATACGCAGTATTTT